The source of this T cell receptor (beta chain) is a study of blood T cell repertoires in COVID-19. CDR1 is SNHLY, CDR2 FYNNEI, per germline. V shed 1 base and J shed 4 bases, with 14 bases lying between them. CDR3 size: 15 residues. Assay: immunoSEQ multiplex PCR; the TCRdb copy retains only in-frame clones and omits some. The sample holds fewer than 250,000 clones, 82% seen once. The chain recombines TRBV2 with TRBJ2-7; D might be TRBD1 (5 bases). Sequences were obtained from peripheral blood. The sequence came from a woman in her fifties or sixties with COVID-19, enrolled during active disease. CDR3 in amino acids: CASSEGAGWPYEQYF. The DNA of the CDR3 is TGTGCCAGCAGTGAAGGGGCAGGGTGGCCTTACGAGCAGTACTTC.